Each of the 10 T cell receptor beta chains below was sequenced from the same sample in a study of cytomegalovirus exposure and HLA in healthy donors. Primers for the PCR totalled 60 Vbeta and 13 Jbeta. Libraries were prepared by immunoSEQ multiplex PCR; TCRdb keeps only in-frame clonotypes and omits some of them. The sample data list approximately 120,000 clones. Sequencing input: PBMCs. These receptors came from a man younger than 30 in good health and CMV-seronegative.

The rearrangement links TRBV5-1 to TRBJ2-5; D not certain. The CDR3 covers 11 residues. Trimming cost V 3 bases and J 5 bases, with 5 bases left between them. Per the germline V gene, CDR1 is SGHRS and CDR2 is YFSETQ. CDR3 bases: TGCGCCAGCAGCTCCGTGGAGACCCAGTACTTC. It specifies CASSSVETQYF.

This chain links TRBV2 with TRBJ1-1; possibly TRBD1 for D (5 bases). The V end was cut by 4 bases, the J end by 7 bases, with 16 bases between. This CDR3 is 14 amino acids long. Germline lookup yields CDR1 SNHLY and CDR2 FYNNEI. The CDR3 region is CASSGPGYRGEAFF. CDR3 sequence (DNA): TGTGCCAGCAGTGGTCCAGGGTATCGTGGTGAAGCTTTCTTT. Supplemented by reference TRBV2 and TRBJ1-1, the full variable domain reads EPEVTQTPSHQVTQMGQEVILRCVPISNHLYFYWYRQILGQKVEFLVSFYNNEISEKSEIFDDQFSVERPDGSNFTLKIRSTKLEDSAMYFCASSGPGYRGEAFFGQGTRLTVV.

V gene TRBV4-2 combines with J gene TRBJ2-7; 8 bases fit TRBD1. Germline V gene lookup returns CDR1 LGHNA and CDR2 YNFKEQ. CDR3 length equals 17 residues. With V trimmed by 4 bases and J by 1 base, 12 bases remained unmatched. The CDR3 DNA sequence: TGTGCCAGCAGCCTTCGTTTGGACAGGGAGGTGTCCTACGAGCAGTACTTC. Protein: CASSLRLDREVSYEQYF.

J is TRBJ2-1 and V is TRBV19; D is possibly TRBD2 (7 bases). Germline CDR1 and CDR2: LNHDA and SQIVND (reference sequence). This CDR3 contains 15 residues. V lost 6 bases to trimming and J lost 2 bases, with 14 bases between them. The CDR3 nucleotides are TGTGCCAGTAGATTAAGGGGGAGGGCCTACAATGAGCAGTTCTTC. Protein sequence: CASRLRGRAYNEQFF.

This chain connects TRBV5-6 to TRBJ2-2, with D unresolved. The length of the CDR3 is 15 residues. The germline CDR1 and CDR2 sequences are SGHDT and YYEEEE. V was shortened by 7 bases and J by 1 base, with 14 bases between the two germline ends. The CDR3 reads CASGLVGLNTGELFF. As DNA, the CDR3 is TGTGCCAGCGGCCTGGTGGGCCTGAACACCGGGGAGCTGTTTTTT.

J is TRBJ2-3 and V is TRBV27; TRBD2 matches 7 bases. CDR3 size: 16 residues. Trimming took 3 bases from V and 2 from J; bases not matched to a gene: 8. The germline V gene encodes CDR1 MNHEY and CDR2 SMNVEV (reference sequence). The CDR3 loop is CASSFSRREYTDTQYF. The CDR3 DNA sequence: TGTGCCAGCAGTTTCTCACGGCGGGAGTACACAGATACGCAGTATTTT.

The rearrangement joins TRBV9 to TRBJ1-2; 7 nucleotides line up with TRBD1. CDR3 length: 16 residues. Looked up from germline, CDR1 is SGDLS and CDR2 is YYNGEE. The J segment lost 4 bases and the V segment lost 0 bases, leaving 9 bases of the junction unmatched. The CDR3 here is CASSVAPGQQIYGYTF. The CDR3 nucleotides are TGTGCCAGCAGCGTAGCCCCGGGACAGCAAATCTATGGCTACACCTTC.

The chain has TRBV5-1 and TRBJ1-4, with D maybe TRBD1 (6 bases). The CDR3 loop spans 13 amino acids. V shed 4 bases and J shed 8 bases, with 12 bases lying between them. CDR1 and CDR2 (germline): SGHRS, YFSETQ. CDR3 DNA: TGCGCCAGCAGCCCAGGGGATTTCGAAAAACTGTTTTTT. Its translation is CASSPGDFEKLFF.

The chain is built from TRBV28 and TRBJ2-1, with TRBD2 identical over 7 bases. Germline CDR1 reads MDHEN; CDR2 reads SYDVKM. V trimming: 7 bases; J trimming: 9 bases; junction bases outside the gene matches: 12. CDR3 size: 14 residues. For the CDR3, the DNA is TGTGCCAGCAAATGGGGCGGGAGCGCCGGTGAGCAGTTCTTC. This translates into CASKWGGSAGEQFF.

The CDR3 reads CASSIEINTEAFF. In DNA form, the CDR3 reads TGCGCCAGCAGTATTGAGATTAACACTGAAGCTTTCTTT. The rearrangement links TRBV5-1 to TRBJ1-1; no firm D call. This CDR3 comprises 13 residues. Trimming removed 5 bases from V and 2 bases from J, with 10 bases in between. Germline V gives CDR1 SGHRS, CDR2 YFSETQ.